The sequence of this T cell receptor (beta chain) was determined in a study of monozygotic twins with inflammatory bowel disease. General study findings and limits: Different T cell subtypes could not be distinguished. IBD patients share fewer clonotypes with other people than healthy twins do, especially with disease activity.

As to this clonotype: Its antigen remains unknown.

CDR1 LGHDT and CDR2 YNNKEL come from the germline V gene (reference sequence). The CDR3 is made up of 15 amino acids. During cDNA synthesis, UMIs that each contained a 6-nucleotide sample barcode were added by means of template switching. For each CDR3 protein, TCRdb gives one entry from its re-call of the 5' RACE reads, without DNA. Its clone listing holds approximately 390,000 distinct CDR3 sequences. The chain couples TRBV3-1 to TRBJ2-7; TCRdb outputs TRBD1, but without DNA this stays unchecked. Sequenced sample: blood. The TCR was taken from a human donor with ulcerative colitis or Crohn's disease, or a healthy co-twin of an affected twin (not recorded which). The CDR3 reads CASSPANYRAYEQYF.